A single sample is the source of the 17 T cell receptor beta chains below, sequenced in a study of T cell responses to AZD1222 COVID-19 vaccine. Profiled with immunoSEQ multiplex PCR; TCRdb holds only in-frame clones, not every one. Of roughly 140,000 clones in the sample, approximately 89% were seen once. The input for sequencing was peripheral blood, taken on day 0 of AZD1222 vaccination. These receptors all come from an adult in good health.

The chain combines TRBV6-2 or TRBV6-3 with TRBJ1-5; D is undetermined. The germline V and J ends were trimmed by 4 bases and 9 bases, with 22 bases remaining between them. Germline values: CDR1 MNHEY, CDR2 SVGEGT. The CDR3 runs 16 residues. Here the CDR3 DNA reads TGTGCCAGCAGTTGGGGTAAAGGGAAGATAAGGCGGCCCCAGCATTTT. Translation gives CASSWGKGKIRRPQHF.

The V and J genes are TRBV6-2 or TRBV6-3 and TRBJ1-4; a possible D gene is TRBD1 (5 bases). CDR3 length: 15 residues. Germline V gene data show CDR1 as MNHEY and CDR2 as SVGEGT. V was trimmed by 5 bases and J by 6 bases, leaving 16 bases between them. CDR3 amino acids: CASSPAGRGDEKLFF. CDR3 bases: TGTGCCAGCAGTCCCGCAGGGAGGGGAGATGAAAAACTGTTTTTT.

This sequence joins TRBV4-2 and TRBJ2-1; D is undetermined. The CDR3 has 12 residues. V shed 1 base and J shed 5 bases, with 3 bases lying between them. Germline loops: CDR1 LGHNA, CDR2 YNFKEQ. Written as DNA, the CDR3 is TGTGCCAGCAGCCAAGGGGACAATGAGCAGTTCTTC. It codes for CASSQGDNEQFF.

The chain's CDR3 is CASSVGGVWNEQFF. The CDR3 region has the DNA TGTGCCAGCAGCGTCGGGGGAGTTTGGAATGAGCAGTTCTTC. The genes are TRBV9 and TRBJ2-1; weak D call: TRBD2 (6 bases). The CDR3 length is 14 residues. Trimming stripped 2 bases from V and 7 bases from J, with 13 bases between. CDR1 SGDLS and CDR2 YYNGEE come from the germline V gene.

Here the CDR3 DNA reads TGCGCCAGCAGCCAAGACAGGCTCTTTGGAAACACCATATATTTT. It translates to CASSQDRLFGNTIYF. This rearrangement joins TRBV4-3 to TRBJ1-3; D ambiguous. V shed 0 bases and J shed 3 bases, with 9 bases lying between them. From germline, CDR1 is LGHNA and CDR2 YSLEER. This CDR3 is 15 amino acids long.

Details on this clone: One end of the junction is discordant with germline, which a read error may explain. J is TRBJ1-3 and V is TRBV5-5, with D uncertain. This CDR3 contains 14 residues. Germline CDR1 is SGHKS and CDR2 is YYEKEE (reference sequence). The CDR3 is CARRRAPTGNTIYF. The CDR3 region has the DNA TGTGCCCGCAGGCGGGCCCCTACTGGAAACACCATATATTTT.

This clone was found a few times. The chain links TRBV2 to TRBJ2-7; TRBD1 matches at 7 bases. Trimming at V came to 6 bases and at J to 4 bases, leaving 9 bases not matched to a gene. The CDR3 spans 14 residues. Germline V gene sequence: CDR1 SNHLY, CDR2 FYNNEI. This CDR3 is CASSLTGLAYEQYF. CDR3 nucleotide sequence: TGTGCCAGCAGCCTGACAGGGTTAGCGTACGAGCAGTACTTC.

V usage is TRBV28 and J usage is TRBJ2-3, with D possibly being TRBD1 (5 bases). Germline V CDR1 and CDR2: MDHEN, SYDVKM. The CDR3 has 15 amino acids. V was trimmed by 6 bases and J by 4 bases, leaving 17 bases between them. The CDR3 DNA sequence: TGTGCCAGCAGGGAGCAGGGTAAGCGCCCAGATACGCAGTATTTT. Its protein product is CASREQGKRPDTQYF.

This clone was recorded once. The CDR3 reads CASSRGTGGRYGYTF. CDR3 in DNA: TGTGCCAGCAGCCGAGGGACAGGAGGCCGCTATGGCTACACCTTC. J is TRBJ1-2 and V is TRBV13; 8 bases line up with TRBD1. Germline CDR1 PRHDT, CDR2 FYEKMQ (reference sequence). Trimming took 5 bases from V and 4 from J; bases not matched to a gene: 9. The CDR3 extends over 15 amino acids.

The chain employs TRBV6-6 and TRBJ1-4; D might be TRBD1 (6 bases). Germline values: CDR1 MNHNY, CDR2 SVGAGI (reference sequence). The V and J ends lost 6 bases and 8 bases respectively, with 16 bases between them. The CDR3 sequence is 14 residues long. CDR3 sequence (DNA): TGTGCCAGCAGGGATAGGGGGGGAAGGGAAAAACTGTTTTTT. It codes for CASRDRGGREKLFF.

The genes are TRBV9 and TRBJ2-7; D perhaps matches TRBD2 (6 bases). This CDR3 is 14 amino acids long. Per germline, CDR1 SGDLS and CDR2 YYNGEE. The ends were cut back, 7 bases at V and 0 bases at J, with 14 bases in the middle. CDR3 in amino acids: CASGLDGSSYEQYF. CDR3 DNA: TGTGCCAGCGGGCTGGACGGGAGCTCCTACGAGCAGTACTTC. Using reference TRBV9 and TRBJ2-7 for the parts outside the CDR3, the full variable domain is DSGVTQTPKHLITATGQRVTLRCSPRSGDLSVYWYQQSLDQGLQFLIQYYNGEERAKGNILERFSAQQFPDLHSELNLSSLELGDSALYFCASGLDGSSYEQYFGPGTRLTVT.

The rearrangement links TRBV14 to TRBJ1-2; 7 bases fit TRBD1. Germline assignment: CDR1 SGHDN and CDR2 FVKESK. V trimming: 1 base; J trimming: 5 bases; junction bases outside the gene matches: 7. This CDR3 is built from 15 residues. The CDR3 here is CASSQGSRQGYGYTF. The CDR3 DNA follows: TGTGCCAGCAGCCAAGGTAGTCGACAGGGATATGGCTACACCTTC.

The CDR3 DNA reads as TGTGCCAGCAGTCTCCCGGGACAGGACAGCCTCGGGTATTTT. Protein product: CASSLPGQDSLGYF. The chain uses TRBV28 and TRBJ2-3; 8 bases line up with TRBD1. The CDR3 is 14 amino acids. Trimming at V came to 5 bases and at J to 14 bases, leaving 15 bases not matched to a gene. CDR1 and CDR2 from the germline V gene are MDHEN and SYDVKM.

This sequence joins TRBV19 and TRBJ2-4; D unresolved. The V end was cut by 3 bases, the J end by 3 bases, with 12 bases between. The CDR3 is made up of 15 amino acids. Germline V gene data show CDR1 as LNHDA and CDR2 as SQIVND (reference sequence). The CDR3 region has the DNA TGTGCCAGTAGTATGGACCGGCCCGGCAAAAACATTCAGTACTTC. Translation gives CASSMDRPGKNIQYF.

V is TRBV10-3 and J is TRBJ2-4; D call uncertain. Germline CDR1 and CDR2: ENHRY and SYGVKD. The ends were cut back, 5 bases at V and 5 bases at J, with 13 bases in the middle. The CDR3 is made up of 14 amino acids. The CDR3 loop is CAISSDFSQNIQYF. CDR3 in DNA: TGTGCCATCAGTTCGGATTTTTCTCAAAACATTCAGTACTTC.

V usage is TRBV5-1 and J usage is TRBJ2-1, with D tentatively TRBD2 (6 bases). The CDR3 has 14 amino acids. Germline V gives CDR1 SGHRS, CDR2 YFSETQ. The V end lost 4 bases, the J end lost 6 bases, and 14 bases lay between the germline ends. The CDR3 coding sequence is TGCGCCAGCAGCCCGCCCTTAGCGGCCAATGAGCAGTTCTTC. Protein sequence: CASSPPLAANEQFF. The full variable domain, with the rest looked up from reference TRBV5-1 and TRBJ2-1, is KAGVTQTPRYLIKTRGQQVTLSCSPISGHRSVSWYQQTPGQGLQFLFEYFSETQRNKGNFPGRFSGRQFSNSRSEMNVSTLELGDSALYLCASSPPLAANEQFFGPGTRLTVL.

The chain uses TRBV4-2 and TRBJ1-6; unclear D gene. Between the trimmed V and J ends, which lost 4 bases and 7 bases, there was a span of 11 bases. This CDR3 has 14 residues. Germline assignment: CDR1 LGHNA and CDR2 YNFKEQ. Written as DNA, the CDR3 is TGTGCCAGCAGCCCACCTTCCGACAATTCACCCCTCCACTTT. Translation gives CASSPPSDNSPLHF.